This TCR beta chain appears in the sequencing data of a study of blood T cell repertoires in COVID-19. Study context: COVID-19 samples from acute and convalescent phases originated in the United States, Italy and Spain.

Sequencing used immunoSEQ multiplex PCR; TCRdb keeps in-frame clones, though not all of them. The sample yields 150,000 to 200,000 clones, 85% to 90% seen once. Germline CDR1 is MNHEY and CDR2 is SMNVEV (reference sequence). The CDR3 is made up of 13 amino acids. V lost 4 bases, J lost 3 bases, and 10 bases lay in between. This sequence joins TRBV27 and TRBJ2-7; TRBD1 might be the D (5 bases). Sequenced input: peripheral blood. The source of this sequence is a woman aged 55-69 years with COVID-19, enrolled during active disease. The CDR3 is CASSSPQVYEQYF. The CDR3 nucleotides read TGTGCCAGCAGTTCGCCACAGGTCTACGAGCAGTACTTC.